A selection of T cell receptor beta chains follows, all from one sample in a study of blood T cell repertoires in COVID-19. Clones were read by immunoSEQ multiplex PCR, and TCRdb kept only the in-frame ones, dropping some. The sample includes some 300,000 clones, approximately 86% of them seen just once. The sequenced sample was peripheral blood. The receptors were gathered from a man between 70 and 80 years old with acute or convalescent COVID-19. CDR3s include the opening cysteine and the closing phenylalanine or tryptophan. Each record gives: V gene, clone size, D gene, J gene, CDR3 DNA, CDR3 protein. A D gene is named only where the DNA matches it firmly. Size is stated for part of the rows, as once, few or many counts, or as a class when the clone is expanded.

V gene: TRBV19; clone size: few; D gene: NA; J gene: TRBJ2-5; CDR3 DNA: TGTGCCAGTAGTATTAATACAGTCCAAGAGACCCAGTACTTC; CDR3 protein: CASSINTVQETQYF
V gene: TRBV28; clone size: NA; D gene: NA; J gene: TRBJ2-4; CDR3 DNA: TGTGCCAGCAGTCAAGACCCTATACGGGGCAAAAACATTCAGTACTTC; CDR3 protein: CASSQDPIRGKNIQYF
V gene: TRBV5-1; clone size: NA; D gene: TRBD1; J gene: TRBJ1-2; CDR3 DNA: TGCGCCAGCAGCTTGGGGGACAGCTTAGGCTACACCTTC; CDR3 protein: CASSLGDSLGYTF
V gene: TRBV7-2; clone size: NA; D gene: TRBD1; J gene: TRBJ2-7; CDR3 DNA: TGTGCCAGCAGCTTGGACAGGGCCAACTACGAGCAGTACTTC; CDR3 protein: CASSLDRANYEQYF
V gene: TRBV27; clone size: NA; D gene: TRBD1; J gene: TRBJ1-3; CDR3 DNA: TGTGCCAGCCGATCACAGGGGACCATATATTTT; CDR3 protein: CASRSQGTIYF
V gene: TRBV4-1; clone size: NA; D gene: TRBD2; J gene: TRBJ2-3; CDR3 DNA: TGCGCCAGCAGCCAAGATTTAAGTACCCTGACTAGCGGGAGGTCGAATACGCAGTATTTT; CDR3 protein: CASSQDLSTLTSGRSNTQYF
V gene: TRBV5-1; clone size: NA; D gene: TRBD2; J gene: TRBJ2-2; CDR3 DNA: TGCGCCAGCAGCTTGAGTCGGGGGGAAAGGGGCCGTTCAGGGCCCGGGGAGCTGTTTTTT; CDR3 protein: CASSLSRGERGRSGPGELFF
V gene: TRBV9; clone size: NA; D gene: NA; J gene: TRBJ1-1; CDR3 DNA: TGTGCCAGCAGCCCTCAAAAACAGGGTGAAGCTTTCTTT; CDR3 protein: CASSPQKQGEAFF
V gene: TRBV5-1; clone size: NA; D gene: NA; J gene: TRBJ2-3; CDR3 DNA: TGCGCCAGCAGCGGACCCGACTACGGCCGCACAGATACGCAGTATTTT; CDR3 protein: CASSGPDYGRTDTQYF
V gene: TRBV18; clone size: NA; D gene: TRBD1; J gene: TRBJ1-2; CDR3 DNA: TGTGCCAGCTCACCGACAGGGAGGTCGGGAGGCTACACCTTC; CDR3 protein: CASSPTGRSGGYTF
V gene: TRBV28; clone size: NA; D gene: NA; J gene: TRBJ1-3; CDR3 DNA: TGTGCCAGCAGTTTGTATCAGGTTTCTGGAAACACCATATATTTT; CDR3 protein: CASSLYQVSGNTIYF
V gene: TRBV9; clone size: NA; D gene: NA; J gene: TRBJ1-2; CDR3 DNA: TGTGCCAGCAGCATTCCCGGACAGACCAAACCCTATGGCTACACCTTC; CDR3 protein: CASSIPGQTKPYGYTF
V gene: TRBV18; clone size: few; D gene: NA; J gene: TRBJ1-3; CDR3 DNA: TGTGCCAGCTCACCACTTGCGGTACCTGGCAGGGGCTCTGGAAACACCATATATTTT; CDR3 protein: CASSPLAVPGRGSGNTIYF
V gene: TRBV5-1; clone size: few; D gene: NA; J gene: TRBJ2-7; CDR3 DNA: TGCGCCAGCAGCTTGCAACCGGGACACCAATACGAGCAGTACTTC; CDR3 protein: CASSLQPGHQYEQYF
V gene: TRBV5-1; clone size: NA; D gene: TRBD1; J gene: TRBJ1-1; CDR3 DNA: TGCGCCAGCAGCATCGGACAGGGGTACACTGAAGCTTTCTTT; CDR3 protein: CASSIGQGYTEAFF
V gene: TRBV30; clone size: few; D gene: TRBD1; J gene: TRBJ1-2; CDR3 DNA: TGTGCCTGGAGTGTACAGGGACAGGGCTTTCGTGGCTACACCTTC; CDR3 protein: CAWSVQGQGFRGYTF
V gene: TRBV6-5; clone size: NA; D gene: TRBD1; J gene: TRBJ1-5; CDR3 DNA: TGTGCCAGCATGTCAGGGGGCGTTGGCAATCAGCCCCAGCATTTT; CDR3 protein: CASMSGGVGNQPQHF
V gene: TRBV5-6; clone size: NA; D gene: NA; J gene: TRBJ1-5; CDR3 DNA: TGTGCCAGCAGCTTGGGATCTCGGGGCAATCAGCCCCAGCATTTT; CDR3 protein: CASSLGSRGNQPQHF
V gene: TRBV7-8; clone size: NA; D gene: NA; J gene: TRBJ2-2; CDR3 DNA: TGTGCCAGCAGCTTAGACTGGAACACCGGGGAGCTGTTTTTT; CDR3 protein: CASSLDWNTGELFF
V gene: TRBV5-1; clone size: NA; D gene: NA; J gene: TRBJ2-2; CDR3 DNA: TGCGCCAGTGAGGCAGGAGGCGAAATGGTGGAGCTGTTTTTT; CDR3 protein: CASEAGGEMVELFF
V gene: TRBV6-5; clone size: once; D gene: TRBD1; J gene: TRBJ1-3; CDR3 DNA: TGTGCCAGCAGTCAACAGGGGTATCGAAACACCATATATTTT; CDR3 protein: CASSQQGYRNTIYF
V gene: TRBV6-2/TRBV6-3; clone size: once; D gene: NA; J gene: TRBJ1-3; CDR3 DNA: TGTGCCAGCAGTTACGCGGCGAGCTCTGGAAACACCATATATTTT; CDR3 protein: CASSYAASSGNTIYF
V gene: TRBV7-2; clone size: few; D gene: NA; J gene: TRBJ2-7; CDR3 DNA: TGTGCCAGCAGCTTAACAACCTACGAGCAGTACTTC; CDR3 protein: CASSLTTYEQYF
V gene: TRBV30; clone size: NA; D gene: NA; J gene: TRBJ1-1; CDR3 DNA: TGTGCCTGGAGAGTAAAGGGGGGGACTGAAGCTTTCTTT; CDR3 protein: CAWRVKGGTEAFF
V gene: TRBV6-2/TRBV6-3; clone size: NA; D gene: NA; J gene: TRBJ2-3; CDR3 DNA: TGTGCCAGCAGCCGAACCTCCGGCGGGGCTAGCACAGATACGCAGTATTTT; CDR3 protein: CASSRTSGGASTDTQYF
V gene: TRBV29-1; clone size: NA; D gene: NA; J gene: TRBJ1-2; CDR3 DNA: TGCAGCGTTTTAAACGGACAGACAGTTAGCTACACCTTC; CDR3 protein: CSVLNGQTVSYTF
V gene: TRBV19; clone size: NA; D gene: TRBD2; J gene: TRBJ2-5; CDR3 DNA: TGTGCCAGTAGTATCCTAGCGGGGGTTCAAGAGACCCAGTACTTC; CDR3 protein: CASSILAGVQETQYF
V gene: TRBV10-3; clone size: NA; D gene: NA; J gene: TRBJ2-5; CDR3 DNA: TGTGCCATCAGTGACGGGGAGGGGGGGGCTCAAGAGACCCAGTACTTC; CDR3 protein: CAISDGEGGAQETQYF
V gene: TRBV18; clone size: NA; D gene: TRBD2; J gene: TRBJ2-1; CDR3 DNA: TGTGCCAGCTCACGCCTGGGCGGGGGGCTAGGGGAGCAGTTCTTC; CDR3 protein: CASSRLGGGLGEQFF
V gene: TRBV3-1/TRBV3-2; clone size: NA; D gene: TRBD2; J gene: TRBJ2-3; CDR3 DNA: TGTGCCAGCAGCCAAGACACTAGCGGGAGTGATACGCAGTATTTT; CDR3 protein: CASSQDTSGSDTQYF
V gene: TRBV19; clone size: NA; D gene: TRBD1; J gene: TRBJ2-2; CDR3 DNA: TGTGCCAGTAGTCAGGACAGGGCTACCGGGGAGCTGTTTTTT; CDR3 protein: CASSQDRATGELFF
V gene: TRBV5-1; clone size: NA; D gene: NA; J gene: TRBJ2-2; CDR3 DNA: TGCGCCAGCAGGGCGGAAACCGGGGAGCTGTTTTTT; CDR3 protein: CASRAETGELFF
V gene: TRBV11-2; clone size: NA; D gene: NA; J gene: TRBJ2-7; CDR3 DNA: TGTGCCAGCAGCTTAGTTGAGGCCCCGCTTTCCTACGAGCAGTACTTC; CDR3 protein: CASSLVEAPLSYEQYF
V gene: TRBV6-2/TRBV6-3; clone size: NA; D gene: NA; J gene: TRBJ1-5; CDR3 DNA: TGTGCCAGCAGTTACTCGATGGGGGCCGGAAATCAGCCCCAGCATTTT; CDR3 protein: CASSYSMGAGNQPQHF
V gene: TRBV5-4; clone size: NA; D gene: TRBD2; J gene: TRBJ2-1; CDR3 DNA: TGTGCCAGCAGCTTTACTAGCGGGAGAGGCAATGAGCAGTTCTTC; CDR3 protein: CASSFTSGRGNEQFF
V gene: TRBV21-1; clone size: once; D gene: NA; J gene: TRBJ2-3; CDR3 DNA: TGTGCCAGCAGCAAAGAGGGCAGCGGGGGGACCCGGGATACGCAGTATTTT; CDR3 protein: CASSKEGSGGTRDTQYF
V gene: TRBV2; clone size: NA; D gene: NA; J gene: TRBJ2-2; CDR3 DNA: TGTGCCAGCAGTTTCCGGGGTGCCCCGAACACCGGGGAGCTGTTTTTT; CDR3 protein: CASSFRGAPNTGELFF
V gene: TRBV5-6; clone size: NA; D gene: NA; J gene: TRBJ2-7; CDR3 DNA: TGTGCCAGCAGCTTGGCCAACTACGAGCAGTACTTC; CDR3 protein: CASSLANYEQYF
V gene: TRBV7-2; clone size: NA; D gene: TRBD1; J gene: TRBJ1-1; CDR3 DNA: TGTGCCAGCAGCCCGGGACAGGGGCGGACTGAAGCTTTCTTT; CDR3 protein: CASSPGQGRTEAFF
V gene: TRBV7-9; clone size: few; D gene: NA; J gene: TRBJ2-1; CDR3 DNA: TGTGCCAGCAGTACCGACATCGACAATGAGCAGTTCTTC; CDR3 protein: CASSTDIDNEQFF
V gene: TRBV18; clone size: NA; D gene: NA; J gene: TRBJ1-4; CDR3 DNA: TGTGCCAGCTCACCTAACACAGGGAGTAATGAAAAACTGTTTTTT; CDR3 protein: CASSPNTGSNEKLFF
V gene: TRBV28; clone size: NA; D gene: TRBD1; J gene: TRBJ1-2; CDR3 DNA: TGTGCCAGCAGTCCCGGACAGGGCGGGGGCTACACCTTC; CDR3 protein: CASSPGQGGGYTF
V gene: TRBV2; clone size: NA; D gene: NA; J gene: TRBJ1-1; CDR3 DNA: TGTGCCAGCAGCTTCGGGGGTAAAGCTTTCTTT; CDR3 protein: CASSFGGKAFF
V gene: TRBV15; clone size: NA; D gene: NA; J gene: TRBJ1-2; CDR3 DNA: TGTGCCACCAGCGCCGTACAGACCTTGGGCTACACCTTC; CDR3 protein: CATSAVQTLGYTF
V gene: TRBV27; clone size: NA; D gene: NA; J gene: TRBJ1-1; CDR3 DNA: TGTGCCAGACGGACAATGAACACTGAAGCTTTCTTT; CDR3 protein: CARRTMNTEAFF